Included here is one T cell receptor (beta chain) sequence, with context. This entry comes from a study of blood T cell repertoires in COVID-19. Study in general: Collection of acute and convalescent COVID-19 samples took place in the United States, Italy and Spain.

Here immunoSEQ multiplex PCR was the method, and the copy in TCRdb shows in-frame clones only, minus some. The table lists around 420,000 clones, roughly 86% of them singletons. The V gene's germline CDR1 is GTSNPN and CDR2 SVGIG (reference sequence). The ends lost 0 bases at V and 8 bases at J; junction bases unmatched: 5. The CDR3 totals 14 residues. The receptor was derived from a woman aged 40 to 50 with acute COVID-19. The V gene is TRBV30, the J gene TRBJ1-4; TRBD1 aligns across 8 bases. The material sequenced was PBMCs or T cells enriched from blood (not recorded which). The CDR3 sequence is CAWSVAGGYEKLFF. The CDR3, as DNA: TGTGCCTGGAGTGTTGCAGGGGGCTACGAAAAACTGTTTTTT.